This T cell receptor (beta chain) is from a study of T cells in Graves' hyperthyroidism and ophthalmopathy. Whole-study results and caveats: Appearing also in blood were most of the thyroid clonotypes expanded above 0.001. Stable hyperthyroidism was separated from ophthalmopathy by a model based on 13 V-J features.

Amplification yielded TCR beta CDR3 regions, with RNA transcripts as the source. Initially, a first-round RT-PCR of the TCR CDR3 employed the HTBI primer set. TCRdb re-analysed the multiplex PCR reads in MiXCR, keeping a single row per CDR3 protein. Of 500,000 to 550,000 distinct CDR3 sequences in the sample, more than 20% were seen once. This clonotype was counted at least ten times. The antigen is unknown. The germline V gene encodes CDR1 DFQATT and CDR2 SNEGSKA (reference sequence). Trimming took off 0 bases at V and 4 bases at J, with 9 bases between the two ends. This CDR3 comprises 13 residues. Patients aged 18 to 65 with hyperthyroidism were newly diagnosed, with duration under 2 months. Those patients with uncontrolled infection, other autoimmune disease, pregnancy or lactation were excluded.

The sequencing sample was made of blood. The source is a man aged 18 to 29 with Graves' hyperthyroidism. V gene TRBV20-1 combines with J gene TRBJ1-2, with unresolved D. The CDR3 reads CSARDETAYGYTF. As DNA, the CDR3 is TGCAGTGCTAGAGATGAGACGGCCTATGGCTACACCTTC.